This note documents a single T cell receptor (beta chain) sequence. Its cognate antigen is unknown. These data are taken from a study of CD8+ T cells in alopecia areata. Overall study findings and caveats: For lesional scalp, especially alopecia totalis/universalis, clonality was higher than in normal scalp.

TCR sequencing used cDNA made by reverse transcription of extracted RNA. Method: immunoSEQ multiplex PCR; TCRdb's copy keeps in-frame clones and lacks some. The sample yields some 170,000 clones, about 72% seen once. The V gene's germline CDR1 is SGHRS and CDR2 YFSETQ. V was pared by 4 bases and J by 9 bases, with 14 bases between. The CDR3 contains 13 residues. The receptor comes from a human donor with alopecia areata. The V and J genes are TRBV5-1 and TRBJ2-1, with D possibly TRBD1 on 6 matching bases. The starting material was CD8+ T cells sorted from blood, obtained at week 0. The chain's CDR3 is CASSPDSIPEQFF. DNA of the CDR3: TGCGCCAGCAGCCCGGACAGTATTCCTGAGCAGTTCTTC.